One and the same sample provided the 20 T cell receptor beta chains below, sequenced in a study of cytomegalovirus exposure and HLA in healthy donors. PCR used 60 Vbeta primers and 13 Jbeta primers. The table came from immunoSEQ multiplex PCR; TCRdb's copy has only in-frame clones and leaves some out. The data hold 170,000 or so clones, with 80% to 90% observed a single time. The material sequenced was PBMCs. These receptors were collected from a man in his fifties in good health and CMV-seropositive.

The rearrangement links TRBV27 to TRBJ2-3; TRBD2 might be the D (6 bases). Trimming took 3 bases from V and 14 from J, leaving 18 bases between them. This CDR3 is 13 amino acids long. The germline gives CDR1 MNHEY, CDR2 SMNVEV (reference sequence). CDR3 nucleotide sequence: TGTGCCAGCAGTTTCGGGACGGGACTCCAGTGGTATTTT. This codes for CASSFGTGLQWYF.

The chain employs TRBV2 and TRBJ1-2, with D possibly matching TRBD1 (5 bases). With 2 bases removed from V and 6 bases from J, the gap between germline ends came to 13 bases. CDR3 size: 14 residues. Germline CDR1 is SNHLY and CDR2 is FYNNEI. CDR3 residues: CASSEIRGGDGYTF. CDR3 coding DNA: TGTGCCAGCAGTGAAATTAGGGGAGGAGATGGCTACACCTTC.

The gene calls are TRBV6-5 and TRBJ2-3; D unresolved. The CDR3 extends over 13 amino acids. Germline CDR1 MNHEY, CDR2 SVGAGI. Trimming left V 5 bases short and J 1 base short, with 7 bases between. The CDR3 reads CASSPARTDTQYF. The CDR3 region has the DNA TGTGCCAGCAGTCCAGCGCGCACAGATACGCAGTATTTT.

V and J are TRBV10-2 and TRBJ2-2, with D possibly being TRBD1 (5 bases). This CDR3 has 16 amino acids. The germline CDR1 and CDR2 sequences are WSHSY and SAAADI. The V gene lost 2 bases and the J gene lost 0 bases, with 10 bases spanning the gap. The CDR3 reads CASSEDRTPNTGELFF. The CDR3 DNA is TGCGCCAGCAGTGAGGACCGGACACCGAACACCGGGGAGCTGTTTTTT.

This clone has only one observation. The chain recombines TRBV27 with TRBJ2-7, with 12 bases aligning to TRBD2. Unmatched junction bases numbered 9, after V lost 5 bases and J lost 4 bases. CDR3 size: 16 residues. The V gene's germline CDR1 is MNHEY and CDR2 SMNVEV (reference sequence). CDR3 sequence: CASSGEGLAGEYEQYF. CDR3 DNA: TGTGCCAGCAGTGGAGAGGGACTAGCGGGCGAGTACGAGCAGTACTTC.

This chain connects TRBV7-3 to TRBJ2-7, with TRBD1 matching over 9 bases. Germline V gives CDR1 SGHTA, CDR2 FQGTGA. The CDR3 sequence is 13 residues long. The J segment lost 5 bases and the V segment lost 5 bases, leaving 4 bases of the junction unmatched. The CDR3 bases are TGTGCCAGCAGCAGACAGGGGGGAGACGAGCAGTACTTC. Its translation is CASSRQGGDEQYF.

In this sample, this clone is medium-sized. This rearrangement joins TRBV7-9 to TRBJ1-3, with no clear D. Germline V CDR1 and CDR2: SEHNR, FQNEAQ (reference sequence). V lost 1 base and J lost 4, with 11 bases in between. The CDR3 extends over 15 amino acids. DNA of the CDR3: TGTGCCAGCAGCTTAGTCGGTAATGCGGGAAACACCATATATTTT. Residues: CASSLVGNAGNTIYF.

This clone was seen a handful of times. This chain joins TRBV6-5 and TRBJ1-6; tentative D call: TRBD1 (6 bases). The germline V and J ends were trimmed by 8 bases and 7 bases, with 12 bases remaining between them. The length of the CDR3 is 13 residues. The germline V gene encodes CDR1 MNHEY and CDR2 SVGAGI. The CDR3 region has the DNA TGTGCCAGCTTCCGGGACAAGAATTCACCCCTCCACTTT. Its protein is CASFRDKNSPLHF.

The chain joins TRBV6-1 to TRBJ1-2; TRBD1 aligns across 10 bases. V shed 3 bases, J shed 5 bases, and the junction held 9 bases outside the gene matches. Per germline, CDR1 MNHNS and CDR2 SASEGT. This CDR3 comprises 16 residues. The CDR3 coding sequence is TGTGCCAGCAGTGATACCGGGACAGGGGTTTGGTATGGCTACACCTTC. It encodes CASSDTGTGVWYGYTF.

The chain has TRBV19 and TRBJ2-2; 9 nucleotides align to TRBD2. The germline V gene has CDR1 LNHDA and CDR2 SQIVND (reference sequence). There are 15 residues in the CDR3. The V and J ends lost 6 bases and 9 bases, in that order; junction bases with no gene match: 11. The CDR3 protein is CASSRSSGMGRELFF. The CDR3 bases are TGTGCCAGTAGCCGTTCTAGCGGGATGGGGCGGGAGCTGTTTTTT. The whole variable domain, filled in from reference TRBV19 and TRBJ2-2, reads DGGITQSPKYLFRKEGQNVTLSCEQNLNHDAMYWYRQDPGQGLRLIYYSQIVNDFQKGDIAEGYSVSREKKESFPLTVTSAQKNPTAFYLCASSRSSGMGRELFFGEGSRLTVL.

The gene calls are TRBV2 and TRBJ2-3; TRBD2 agrees at 15 bases. The germline V gene encodes CDR1 SNHLY and CDR2 FYNNEI. The CDR3 runs 16 residues. The trim removed 4 bases at V and 5 bases at J, leaving 4 bases unmatched. The CDR3 DNA is TGTGCCAGCAGTGGGACTAGCGGGGGGGCCCGAGATACGCAGTATTTT. It translates to CASSGTSGGARDTQYF.

The chain has TRBV29-1 and TRBJ1-2, with D uncertain. Germline V lookup: CDR1 SQVTM, CDR2 ANQGSEA. The length of the CDR3 is 15 residues. Trimming stripped 2 bases from V and 2 bases from J, with 15 bases between. The CDR3 reads CSVESPTRRNYGYTF. The CDR3 nucleotides are TGCAGCGTTGAATCTCCGACTAGAAGGAACTATGGCTACACCTTC.

The genes are TRBV14 and TRBJ1-2; no clear D. There are 13 residues in the CDR3. The germline V and J ends were trimmed by 4 bases and 4 bases, with 10 bases remaining between them. Germline loops: CDR1 SGHDN, CDR2 FVKESK. CDR3 DNA: TGTGCCAGCAGCCGTCCGGGAGTCTATGGCTACACCTTC. Translated, it gives CASSRPGVYGYTF.

V gene TRBV2 combines with J gene TRBJ1-2; 7 nucleotides match TRBD1. With 6 bases clipped from V and 6 bases from J, the junction kept 10 bases outside the gene matches. The CDR3 has 14 residues. From germline, CDR1 is SNHLY and CDR2 FYNNEI. CDR3 in amino acids: CASSANRGGNGYTF. CDR3 coding DNA: TGTGCCAGCAGCGCGAACAGGGGCGGGAATGGCTACACCTTC.

V is TRBV19 and J is TRBJ1-5, with 9 nucleotides matching TRBD1. Germline V CDR1 and CDR2: LNHDA, SQIVND (reference sequence). CDR3 size: 12 residues. J was trimmed by 7 bases and V by 9 bases; bases with no gene match: 4. CDR3 nucleotides: TGTGCCAGCGGGACAGGGATACAGCCCCAGCATTTT. Protein sequence: CASGTGIQPQHF.

CDR3 nucleotides: TGTGCCAGCAGCGTAGCGGGAGGCTCCTACAATGAGCAGTTCTTC. This sequence encodes CASSVAGGSYNEQFF. V gene TRBV9 combines with J gene TRBJ2-1, with 7 bases that match TRBD2. Germline CDR1 and CDR2: SGDLS and YYNGEE. V trimming: 0 bases; J trimming: 0 bases; junction bases outside the gene matches: 0. CDR3 length: 15 residues. The whole variable domain, remainder taken from reference TRBV9 and TRBJ2-1, is DSGVTQTPKHLITATGQRVTLRCSPRSGDLSVYWYQQSLDQGLQFLIQYYNGEERAKGNILERFSAQQFPDLHSELNLSSLELGDSALYFCASSVAGGSYNEQFFGPGTRLTVL.

This chain links TRBV9 with TRBJ2-1, with 9 nucleotides matching TRBD1. Germline V gives CDR1 SGDLS, CDR2 YYNGEE. The V segment lost 3 bases and the J segment 4 bases; nucleotides outside the gene matches: 5. The CDR3 length is 15 residues. CDR3 protein: CASSGSTGGYNEQFF. The CDR3, as DNA: TGTGCCAGCAGCGGATCGACAGGGGGATACAATGAGCAGTTCTTC.

The rearrangement links TRBV6-5 to TRBJ2-3; 9 bases line up with TRBD2. V lost 0 bases, J lost 7 bases, and 5 bases stayed unmatched. The length of the CDR3 is 15 residues. CDR1 and CDR2 from the germline V gene are MNHEY and SVGAGI. The CDR3 region is CASSYSRLAVYTQYF. The CDR3 bases are TGTGCCAGCAGTTACTCAAGACTAGCGGTCTATACGCAGTATTTT.

The J gene is TRBJ1-4, the V gene TRBV28, with TRBD1 as a possible D gene (5 bases). Trimming stripped 1 base from V and 4 bases from J, with 13 bases between. CDR1 is MDHEN, CDR2 SYDVKM, per germline. This CDR3 region has 16 residues. DNA of the CDR3: TGTGCCAGCAGTTTATCTATGGGGCCCATTAATGAAAAACTGTTTTTT. Protein sequence: CASSLSMGPINEKLFF.

This clone appeared a single time. The V and J genes are TRBV27 and TRBJ1-2, with TRBD1 identical over 9 bases. J was trimmed by 5 bases and V by 5 bases; bases with no gene match: 6. CDR3 length: 14 amino acids. Germline V gives CDR1 MNHEY, CDR2 SMNVEV (reference sequence). The CDR3 bases are TGTGCCAGCAGTCCGCTGACAGGGGGTTATGGCTACACCTTC. It encodes CASSPLTGGYGYTF.